Sequencing of this T cell receptor (beta chain) was carried out in a study of identical twins. Every one of the donors was a healthy Caucasian. Through template switching, a universal primer site was introduced, and the cDNA contained unique molecular identifiers. TCRdb ran MiXCR on the 5' RACE reads and lists one entry per CDR3 protein. This repertoire shows some 570,000 distinct CDR3 sequences, 20% to 25% found once; its top ten account for about 0.48%. This clonotype was found a few times. These data are also associated with another study on yellow fever vaccine responses in identical twins. That investigation notes: Reportedly, twins showed a vaccine T cell response that looked partly convergent and partly personalized.

The sequence came from a woman aged 18-30 years in good health. What was sequenced was CD4+ T cells sorted from blood.

The CDR3 spells CASSDRQNTEAFF. CDR3 nucleotides: TGTGCCAGTTCGGACAGGCAGAACACTGAAGCTTTCTTT. V and J are TRBV19 and TRBJ1-1, with 7 bases identical to TRBD1. This CDR3 contains 13 residues. Germline CDR1 and CDR2: LNHDA and SQIVND (reference sequence). Trimming at V came to 8 bases and at J to 1 base, leaving 4 bases not matched to a gene.